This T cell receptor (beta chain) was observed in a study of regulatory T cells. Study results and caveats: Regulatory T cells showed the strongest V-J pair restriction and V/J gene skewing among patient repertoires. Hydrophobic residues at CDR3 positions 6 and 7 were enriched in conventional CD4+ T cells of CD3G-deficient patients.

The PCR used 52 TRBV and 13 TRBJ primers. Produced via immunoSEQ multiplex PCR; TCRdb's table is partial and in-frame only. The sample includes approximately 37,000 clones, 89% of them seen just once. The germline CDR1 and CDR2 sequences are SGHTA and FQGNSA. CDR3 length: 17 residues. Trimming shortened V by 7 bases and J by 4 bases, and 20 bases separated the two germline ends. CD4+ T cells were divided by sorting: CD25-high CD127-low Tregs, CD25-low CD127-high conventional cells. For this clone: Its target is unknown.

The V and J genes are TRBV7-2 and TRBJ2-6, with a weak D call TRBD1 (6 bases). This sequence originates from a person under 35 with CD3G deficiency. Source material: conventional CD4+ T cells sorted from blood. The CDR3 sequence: CASTRTARPSGANVLTF. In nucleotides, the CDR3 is TGTGCCAGCACCCGGACAGCCCGACCTTCCGGGGCCAACGTCCTGACTTTC.